This T cell receptor (beta chain) originates from a study of tumor T cells in aggressive B-cell lymphoma. Here immunoSEQ multiplex PCR was the method, and the copy in TCRdb shows in-frame clones only, minus some. The sample yields several thousand clones, roughly 89% seen once. V dropped 7 bases and J dropped 7 bases, with 13 bases sitting between them. Germline CDR1 reads MDHEN; CDR2 reads SYDVKM. The CDR3 runs 12 residues. The sequence came from an adult with diffuse large B cell lymphoma. The chain is built from TRBV28 and TRBJ1-2; maybe TRBD1 (6 bases). The material sequenced was tumor tissue. The CDR3 DNA is TGTGCCAGCACTCCCATGGGGGCTGGCTACACCTTC. Its protein is CASTPMGAGYTF.